This note documents a single TCR beta chain sequence. Purification of the CD8+ and CD4+ T cells relied on negative isolation, and TEMRA cells underwent FACS enrichment. This sample was taken from a study of CD8 T cells in Susac syndrome. Random-hexamer reverse transcription was applied to about 0.45 to 1 ug RNA. One entry per CDR3 protein results from TCRdb running MiXCR on the immunoSEQ multiplex PCR reads. This table has a few hundred thousand distinct CDR3 sequences, approximately 90% appearing once. This clonotype was sampled from a human donor with multiple sclerosis. Sequencing was performed on CD4+ T cells from PBMCs.

CDR3 in DNA: TGTGCCAGCAGCCGACTAAAATCCAGCGGGAGACACAATGAGCAGTTCTTC. This encodes CASSRLKSSGRHNEQFF. The chain joins TRBV3-1 to TRBJ2-1; 8 bases are shared with TRBD2. The CDR3 loop spans 17 amino acids. Germline V gives CDR1 LGHDT, CDR2 YNNKEL (reference sequence). The J segment lost 5 bases and the V segment lost 4 bases, leaving 13 bases of the junction unmatched.